The 15 T cell receptor beta chains below come from one sample, sequenced in a study of T-cell memory formation after mild COVID-19. MiXCR, run by TCRdb on the 5' RACE reads, gives a single entry per CDR3 protein. The sample yields tens of thousands of distinct CDR3 sequences, approximately 15% seen once. The material sequenced was PBMCs or a T cell subset sorted from them (not recorded which). The receptors originated from a man aged 18 to 30 who had mild COVID-19 (a few samples of this study predate the infection). Cell type and time point are not known.

This clonotype occurred many times. The CDR3 here is CASSPWTGSSGANVLTF. As DNA, the CDR3 is TGCGCCAGCAGCCCATGGACTGGTAGCTCTGGGGCCAACGTCCTGACTTTC. This chain connects TRBV4-1 to TRBJ2-6, with a weak D call TRBD2 (5 bases). This CDR3 region has 17 residues. Germline CDR1 MGHRA, CDR2 YSYEKL. With 4 bases removed from V and 0 bases from J, the gap between germline ends came to 13 bases.

J is TRBJ2-3 and V is TRBV12-3 or TRBV12-4, with 8 bases identical to TRBD2. The CDR3 extends over 14 amino acids. Trimming took 3 bases from V and 5 from J; bases not matched to a gene: 4. CDR3 sequence reads: CASSFSGGGDTQYF. CDR3 DNA: TGTGCCAGCAGTTTCTCCGGGGGGGGAGATACGCAGTATTTT.

The rearrangement uses TRBV12-3 or TRBV12-4 and TRBJ2-6; possibly TRBD1 for D (6 bases). The CDR3 is 17 residues long. V was shortened by 5 bases and J by 0 bases, with 14 bases between the two germline ends. The CDR3 DNA follows: TGTGCCAGCAGTACCGGGGACACCGACTCTGGGGCCAACGTCCTGACTTTC. Amino acid sequence: CASSTGDTDSGANVLTF.

As for this clonotype: The junction differs from germline at one of its ends, possibly a read error. The V gene is TRBV30, the J gene TRBJ2-5; TRBD1 is a possible D gene (7 bases). CDR3 size: 12 residues. CDR1 and CDR2 (germline): GTSNPN, SVGIG (reference sequence). The CDR3 coding sequence is TGCACCATCCGACAGGGACTGGAGACCCAGTACTTC. It codes for CTIRQGLETQYF. The full variable domain, its missing parts supplied by reference TRBV30 and TRBJ2-5, is SQTIHQWPATLVQPVGSPLSLECTVEGTSNPNLYWYRQAAGRGLQLLFYSVGIGQISSEVPQNLSASRPQDRQFILSSKKLLLSDSGFYLCTIRQGLETQYFGPGTRLLVL.

This clonotype has a handful of counts. The rearrangement links TRBV6-2 or TRBV6-3 to TRBJ2-1, with D possibly matching TRBD2 (6 bases). Trimming shortened V by 6 bases and J by 5 bases, and 20 bases separated the two germline ends. The germline V gene encodes CDR1 MNHEY and CDR2 SVGEGT. This CDR3 spans 16 amino acids. The CDR3 is CASRGLGRTSHNEQFF. CDR3 DNA: TGTGCCAGCAGGGGTCTTGGGAGAACTAGCCACAATGAGCAGTTCTTC.

This clonotype was detected a few times. CDR3: CASSHGQVYEQYV. Written as DNA, the CDR3 is TGTGCCAGCAGTCACGGACAGGTTTACGAGCAGTACGTC. The chain uses TRBV6-2 or TRBV6-3 and TRBJ2-7, with 7 bases matching TRBD1. CDR3 length: 13 residues. Germline trimming cut 5 bases from V and 4 bases from J; bases unmatched to any gene: 5. Germline assignment: CDR1 MNHEY and CDR2 SVGEGT.

This clonotype has only a few counts. This chain links TRBV25-1 with TRBJ2-7, with D uncertain. Trimming took 7 bases from V and 0 from J, leaving 13 bases between them. CDR1 and CDR2 from the germline V gene are MGHDK and SYGVNS. CDR3 length equals 14 residues. CDR3 protein: CASIISPTSYEQYV. The CDR3 nucleotides read TGTGCCAGCATAATAAGTCCGACCTCCTACGAGCAGTACGTC.

The chain is built from TRBV12-3 or TRBV12-4 and TRBJ2-5; D gene uncertain. The CDR3 runs to 13 residues. V was trimmed by 6 bases and J by 2 bases, leaving 10 bases between them. CDR3 loop: CASSRVLQETQYF. CDR3 DNA sequence: TGTGCCAGCAGCCGGGTTCTGCAAGAGACCCAGTACTTC.

V is TRBV12-3 or TRBV12-4 and J is TRBJ1-2, with no clear D. V was shortened by 1 base and J by 9 bases, with 21 bases between the two germline ends. The CDR3 is 16 residues long. The CDR3 DNA reads as TGTGCCAGCAGTTTAGTACCCGGGGTTCCCGGTCGTAGCTACACCTTC. Encoded protein: CASSLVPGVPGRSYTF.

V usage is TRBV6-2 or TRBV6-3 and J usage is TRBJ2-3; D remains unclear. Germline CDR1 and CDR2: MNHEY and SVGEGT. The length of the CDR3 is 11 residues. Trimming left V 0 bases short and J 10 bases short, with 5 bases between. The CDR3 DNA reads as TGTGCCAGCAGTTACTCTGGATCGCAGTATTTT. It yields the protein CASSYSGSQYF.

This clonotype has just a few counts. V gene TRBV12-3 or TRBV12-4 combines with J gene TRBJ1-2, with D maybe TRBD1 (5 bases). This CDR3 has 13 amino acids. V was shortened by 10 bases and J by 1 base, with 13 bases between the two germline ends. CDR3 sequence: CAITSGLNYGYTF. In nucleotides, the CDR3 is TGTGCCATCACCTCAGGGCTTAACTATGGCTACACCTTC.

This clonotype has just a few counts. The chain has TRBV7-9 and TRBJ2-7, with 7 bases identical to TRBD1. The germline V gene has CDR1 SEHNR and CDR2 FQNEAQ (reference sequence). J gave up 3 bases and V 5 bases, and 7 bases lay outside the gene matches. The CDR3 is 14 amino acids. The CDR3 here is CASSPTGILYEQYF. The CDR3 DNA is TGTGCCAGCAGCCCGACAGGGATCCTCTACGAGCAGTACTTC.

In this sample, this clonotype turned up a few times. The chain links TRBV9 to TRBJ1-1, with a tentative D call TRBD1 (5 bases). Between the trimmed V and J ends, which lost 3 bases and 10 bases, there was a span of 22 bases. This CDR3 is built from 15 residues. Germline V gene data show CDR1 as SGDLS and CDR2 as YYNGEE. The CDR3 DNA is TGTGCCAGCAGCGGGATGGAACCGGGACCGCGGGGAGCTTTCTTT. Amino acid sequence: CASSGMEPGPRGAFF.

The V call is TRBV7-6, the J call TRBJ2-4; a possible D gene is TRBD1 (5 bases). Germline CDR1 and CDR2: SGHVS and FNYEAQ. The CDR3 has 16 amino acids. V was clipped by 3 bases and J by 4 bases, with 16 bases between them. The CDR3 sequence: CASSFGQDHEKNIQYF. Written as DNA, the CDR3 is TGTGCCAGCAGCTTTGGACAAGATCATGAAAAAAACATTCAGTACTTC.

This clonotype was seen a handful of times. The chain links TRBV28 to TRBJ1-6, with TRBD1 matching 8 bases. V lost 3 bases, J lost 9 bases, and 10 bases stayed unmatched. Germline V gives CDR1 MDHEN, CDR2 SYDVKM. The CDR3 sequence is 16 residues long. The CDR3 DNA sequence: TGTGCCAGCAGTTTCGAGGCAGGGGGCAGCGGTTCACCCCTCCACTTT. This encodes CASSFEAGGSGSPLHF.